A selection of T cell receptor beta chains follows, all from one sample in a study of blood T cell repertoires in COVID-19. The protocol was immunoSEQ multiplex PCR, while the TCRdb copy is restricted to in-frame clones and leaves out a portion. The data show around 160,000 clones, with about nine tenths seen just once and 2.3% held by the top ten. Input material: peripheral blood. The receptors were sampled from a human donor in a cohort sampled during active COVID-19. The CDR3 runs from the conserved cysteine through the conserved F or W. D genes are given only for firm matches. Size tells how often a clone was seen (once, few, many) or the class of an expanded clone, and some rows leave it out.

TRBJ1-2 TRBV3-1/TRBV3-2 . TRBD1 CASSLRQGRLSNYGYTF TGTGCCAGCAGCCTCCGACAGGGCCGGCTTTCTAACTATGGCTACACCTTC
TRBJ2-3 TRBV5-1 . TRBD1 CASSQTGPPHTDTQYF TGCGCCAGCAGCCAGACAGGGCCGCCACACACAGATACGCAGTATTTT
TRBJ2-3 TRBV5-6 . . CASRGRTDTQYF TGTGCCAGCAGGGGGCGAACAGATACGCAGTATTTT
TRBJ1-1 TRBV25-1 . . CASSIASDTEAFF TGTGCCAGCTCCATCGCTTCGGACACTGAAGCTTTCTTT
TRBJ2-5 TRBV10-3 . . CAISEEGSETQYF TGTGCCATCAGTGAGGAAGGGAGCGAGACCCAGTACTTC
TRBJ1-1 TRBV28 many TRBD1 CASPPGQGRANTEAFF TGTGCCAGCCCTCCCGGACAGGGACGGGCGAACACTGAAGCTTTCTTT
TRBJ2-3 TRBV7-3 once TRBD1 CASSSRTGPGDTQYF TGTGCCAGCAGCTCACGGACAGGTCCCGGAGATACGCAGTATTTT
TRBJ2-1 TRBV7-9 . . CASSSVGGLRINEQFF TGTGCCAGCAGCTCGGTGGGGGGGCTTCGAATCAATGAGCAGTTCTTC
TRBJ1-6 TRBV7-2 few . CASSWALNSPLHF TGTGCCAGCAGCTGGGCCCTTAATTCACCCCTCCACTTT
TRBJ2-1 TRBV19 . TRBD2 CASSRTSGSSVNEQFF TGTGCCAGTAGTAGGACTAGCGGGAGTTCGGTGAATGAGCAGTTCTTC
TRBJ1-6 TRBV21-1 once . CASSNARQAYNSPLHF TGTGCCAGCAGCAATGCTCGACAGGCCTATAATTCACCCCTCCACTTT
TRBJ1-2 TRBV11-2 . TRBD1 CASSPLDRGRLNYGYTF TGTGCCAGCAGCCCATTGGACAGGGGACGACTTAACTATGGCTACACCTTC
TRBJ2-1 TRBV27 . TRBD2 CASSSGGSGRNEQFF TGTGCCAGCAGTTCCGGTGGTAGCGGGAGGAATGAGCAGTTCTTC
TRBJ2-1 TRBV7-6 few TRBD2 CASSPGLAGADEFF TGTGCCAGCAGTCCCGGACTAGCGGGGGCAGATGAGTTCTTC
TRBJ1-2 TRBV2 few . CASSGQVNYGYTF TGTGCCAGCAGTGGACAGGTTAACTATGGCTACACCTTC
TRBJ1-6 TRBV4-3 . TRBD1 CASSLDAGTGYSPLHF TGCGCCAGCAGCTTGGACGCCGGGACAGGTTATTCACCCCTCCACTTT
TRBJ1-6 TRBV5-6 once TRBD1 CASSFDRGLNSPLHF TGTGCCAGCAGCTTCGACAGGGGGCTTAATTCACCCCTCCACTTT
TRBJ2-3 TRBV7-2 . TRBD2 CASGRSGGGLSTDTQYF TGTGCCAGCGGCCGTAGCGGCGGGGGGCTTAGCACAGATACGCAGTATTTT
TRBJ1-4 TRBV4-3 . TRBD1 CASSQDRGGREKLFF TGCGCCAGCAGCCAAGATCGAGGGGGCAGGGAAAAACTGTTTTTT
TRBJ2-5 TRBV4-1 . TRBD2 CASSQGTSANQETQYF TGCGCCAGCAGCCAAGGGACTAGCGCCAACCAAGAGACCCAGTACTTC
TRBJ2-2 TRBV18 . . CASSLREDTGELFF TGTGCCAGCTCACTACGAGAAGACACCGGGGAGCTGTTTTTT
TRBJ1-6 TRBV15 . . CATSTNSGSDSPLHF TGTGCCACCAGCACCAACTCGGGGTCCGATTCACCCCTCCACTTT
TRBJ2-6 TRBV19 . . CASQILGAGANVLTF TGTGCCAGCCAGATCTTGGGAGCTGGGGCCAACGTCCTGACTTTC
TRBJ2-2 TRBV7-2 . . CASSWGLFDTGELFF TGTGCCAGCAGCTGGGGGCTTTTTGACACCGGGGAGCTGTTTTTT
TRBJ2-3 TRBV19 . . CASRGGFGADTQYF TGTGCCAGTAGGGGGGGTTTTGGCGCAGATACGCAGTATTTT
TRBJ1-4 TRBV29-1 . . CSVGGRVGNEKLFF TGCAGCGTGGGGGGAAGGGTAGGTAATGAAAAACTGTTTTTT
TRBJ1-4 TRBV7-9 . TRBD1 CASSVAGQVNEKLFF TGTGCCAGCAGCGTCGCGGGACAGGTTAATGAAAAACTGTTTTTT
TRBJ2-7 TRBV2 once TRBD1 CASRGTGLNYEQYF TGTGCCAGCAGGGGGACAGGTTTAAACTACGAGCAGTACTTC
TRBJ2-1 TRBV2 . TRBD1 CASKGTGEENEQFF TGTGCCAGCAAAGGGACAGGGGAAGAGAATGAGCAGTTCTTC
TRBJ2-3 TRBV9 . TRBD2 CASSSNQRGESSTDTQYF TGTGCCAGCAGCTCGAATCAGCGGGGGGAATCTAGCACAGATACGCAGTATTTT
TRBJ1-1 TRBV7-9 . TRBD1 CASSLPGGTEAFF TGTGCCAGCAGCCTACCAGGGGGAACTGAAGCTTTCTTT
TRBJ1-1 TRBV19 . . CASRITSGARNTEAFF TGTGCCAGTAGGATAACCTCAGGGGCCAGAAACACTGAAGCTTTCTTT
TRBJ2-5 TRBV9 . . CASSEDSRPQETQYF TGTGCCAGCAGCGAGGACAGTCGACCTCAAGAGACCCAGTACTTC
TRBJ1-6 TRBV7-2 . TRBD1 CASSGGRDRGNSPLHF TGTGCCAGCAGCGGAGGCCGGGACAGGGGTAATTCACCCCTCCACTTT
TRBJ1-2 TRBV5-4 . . CASSVIRGTHYGYTF TGTGCCAGCAGCGTGATCAGGGGCACCCACTATGGCTACACCTTC
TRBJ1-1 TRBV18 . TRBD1 CASSRQGGPAFF TGTGCCAGCTCTCGACAGGGGGGCCCAGCTTTCTTT
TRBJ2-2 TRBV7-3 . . CASSLNTNTGELFF TGTGCCAGCAGCTTAAACACGAACACCGGGGAGCTGTTTTTT
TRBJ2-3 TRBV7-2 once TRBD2 CASQLGGGGADTQYF TGTGCCAGCCAATTGGGAGGCGGGGGAGCGGATACGCAGTATTTT
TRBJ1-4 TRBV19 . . CASSILGRNEKLFF TGTGCCAGTAGTATCCTGGGCAGGAATGAAAAACTGTTTTTT
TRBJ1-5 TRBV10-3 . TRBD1 CAISGGTEGQPQHF TGTGCCATCAGTGGGGGGACAGAGGGTCAGCCCCAGCATTTT
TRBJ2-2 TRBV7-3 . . CASSLSQGSRTGELFF TGTGCCAGCAGCTTAAGCCAGGGGAGCAGGACCGGGGAGCTGTTTTTT
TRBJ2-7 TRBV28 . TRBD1 CASSPRGHRGLYEQYF TGTGCCAGCAGTCCCAGGGGGCACAGGGGGCTATACGAGCAGTACTTC
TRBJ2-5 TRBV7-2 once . CASSFRGETQYF TGTGCCAGCAGCTTCAGGGGAGAGACCCAGTACTTC
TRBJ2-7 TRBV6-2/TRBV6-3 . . CASSYSPQHGAYEQYF TGTGCCAGCAGTTACTCACCCCAGCACGGGGCCTACGAGCAGTACTTC
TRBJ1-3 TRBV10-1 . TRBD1 CASSLPWTGSSGNTIYF TGCGCCAGCAGTCTACCGTGGACAGGGTCCTCTGGAAACACCATATATTTT
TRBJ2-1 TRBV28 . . CASSLFVGDSYNEQFF TGTGCCAGCAGTTTATTTGTAGGGGACTCCTACAATGAGCAGTTCTTC
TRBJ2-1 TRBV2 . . CATIWQGTYNEQFF TGTGCCACTATATGGCAGGGAACTTACAATGAGCAGTTCTTC
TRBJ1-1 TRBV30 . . CAWSYGRDTEAFF TGTGCCTGGAGCTATGGTCGAGACACTGAAGCTTTCTTT
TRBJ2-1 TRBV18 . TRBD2 CASSPTSASYNEQFF TGTGCCAGCTCACCAACTAGCGCCTCCTACAATGAGCAGTTCTTC
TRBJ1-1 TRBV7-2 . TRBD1 CASSPGTGLNTEAFF TGTGCCAGCAGCCCCGGGACAGGTCTGAACACTGAAGCTTTCTTT
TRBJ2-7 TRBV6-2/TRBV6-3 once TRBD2 CASSYSVGEGTYEQYF TGTGCCAGCAGTTACTCCGTGGGGGAGGGAACCTACGAGCAGTACTTC
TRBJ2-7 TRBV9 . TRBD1 CASSPGQGSSYEQYF TGTGCCAGCAGCCCGGGACAGGGGAGCTCCTACGAGCAGTACTTC
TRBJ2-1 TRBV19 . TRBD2 CASSISAGDFNEQFF TGTGCCAGTAGTATCTCAGCGGGGGATTTCAATGAGCAGTTCTTC
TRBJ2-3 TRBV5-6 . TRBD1 CASSPDREPTQYF TGTGCCAGCAGCCCTGACAGGGAACCTACGCAGTATTTT
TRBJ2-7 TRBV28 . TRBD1 CASSRTGASYEQYF TGTGCCAGCAGTCGGACAGGGGCTTCCTACGAGCAGTACTTC
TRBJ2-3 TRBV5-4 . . CASSFSTDTQYF TGTGCCAGCAGCTTTTCAACAGATACGCAGTATTTT